This paragraph reports one T cell receptor (beta chain). The record originates from a study of blood T cell repertoires in COVID-19. Between the trimmed V and J ends, which lost 6 bases and 4 bases, there was a span of 6 bases. Looked up from germline, CDR1 is MDHEN and CDR2 is SYDVKM. The CDR3 contains 12 residues. Some clones are missing from TCRdb's copy, which holds only in-frame ones; the method was immunoSEQ multiplex PCR. The data show roughly 180,000 clones, approximately 80% seen once. The TCR sequence derives from a woman aged 45-65 years with active or convalescent COVID-19. The source material was peripheral blood. The V gene is TRBV28, the J gene TRBJ1-4; D not resolved. The CDR3 spells CASSEGNEKLFF. Written as DNA, the CDR3 is TGTGCCAGCAGCGAGGGTAATGAAAAACTGTTTTTT.